The entry below gives a single TCR beta chain sequence along with its context. The clone's antigen remains unknown. A much bigger clone sits one base away, suggesting this may be a read error. The data stem from a study of T cells in Graves' hyperthyroidism and ophthalmopathy (dated by TCRdb to the late 2010s). General notes on the study: Peripheral blood samples were taken at the time of initial diagnosis, prior to any treatment. To identify TCR V-J signatures that set the groups apart, the researchers used a discovery cohort of more than 95 patients, made up of roughly 45 with Graves' ophthalmopathy and 55 to 65 with stable Graves' hyperthyroidism. Prospective prediction of ophthalmopathy was tested in an independent validation cohort of 18 to 20 hyperthyroidism patients and 15 to 17 patients who later progressed to ophthalmopathy. The roughly 91 discovery patients were randomly split 7:3 into training and test sets. In addition, the study compared T-cell repertoires in thyroid tissue and in blood from several Graves' hyperthyroidism patients. After blood sampling, hyperthyroidism patients were treated with methimazole at a starting dose of 30 mg daily, and ophthalmopathy patients were treated with high-dose intravenous methylprednisolone. The paper describes TCR Vbeta CDR3 sequencing of 120 to 150 peripheral blood samples, made up of 43 ophthalmopathy patients, around 78 hyperthyroidism patients and some 17 progressor patients. General findings and caveats noted by the study authors: No statistical method was used to fix the sample size in advance, and group allocation was not hidden from the investigators. During validation, the model predicted progression to ophthalmopathy a median of around 7 months ahead of onset, with just under 71% sensitivity and around 72% specificity. In cross-validation, a model built on a 13 V-J signature told ophthalmopathy apart from stable hyperthyroidism with about 90% sensitivity and around 83% specificity, and in testing the same model reached 80%/75%. Most expanded thyroid clonotypes (frequency above 0.001) were also detected in blood, suggesting blood repertoires may reflect thyroid immune responses.

TCR beta CDR3 regions were amplified from RNA transcripts. The TCR CDR3 was subjected to a first round of RT-PCR using the HTBI primer set and the Qiagen OneStep RT-PCR kit. Libraries were constructed in a second round of multiplex PCR, after which size selection and purification were performed. The libraries were sequenced on an Illumina HiSeq2000 using paired-end 100 bp reads. The study's own analysis went as follows. SOAPnuke was used to process the raw data, throwing out any read that contained adapters or uncalled bases, had a mean Phred below 15, or lacked an exact constant-primer or identifier match. High-quality paired reads were merged using COPE v1.2.5, and each unique nucleotide sequence was defined as a clonotype. Clonotypes were aligned to IMGT TRBV, TRBD and TRBJ reference segments using MiTCR v1.1. Only V-J combinations with frequency above 0.0001, covering about 99% of repertoires, were analysed. A TCS score was defined as the ratio between F50 (clonal expansion) and ExV (chaos), using BLOSUM62-based TCRdist between CDR3 peptides within each V-J. Welch's t-statistics and random forest reduced around 520 V-J features to roughly 13, which were used in a naive Bayes classifier (R e1071). The public reads were reprocessed in TCRdb via fastp at Q25 and MiXCR, keeping in-frame beta chains. Each record represents a unique CDR3 protein, reported with the most common genes and DNA among its rows. TCRdb, rather than the study authors, made the V and J calls. The sample table contains roughly 300,000 distinct CDR3 sequences; only one count was recorded for 18% of them. 45% to 55% of the sample comes from the top ten.

The CDR3 starts with the cysteine, ends with the phenylalanine, and has 12 residues. Kept here is only the CDR3 DNA, which spans 36 bases and is read in frame from base 1. Per the germline V gene (reference sequence), GTSNPN is the CDR1 and SVGIG is the CDR2. V lost 2 bases and J lost 1 base; the stretch between them is 5 bases long. Stable Graves' hyperthyroidism was defined as no progression to ophthalmopathy during 18 months of follow-up. Hyperthyroidism patients were newly diagnosed, had a disease duration of under 2 months, and were aged 18 to 65 years. Any patient with an uncontrolled infection, another autoimmune disease, pregnancy or lactation was excluded. Diagnoses relied on clinical symptoms, serum thyroxine and TRAb, thyroid ultrasound and orbital computed tomography. Ficoll-Paque density gradient centrifugation was used to isolate PBMCs from 10 ml of fresh peripheral blood. Total RNA was extracted using Trizol reagent, and RNA quality was assessed on an Agilent 2100 Bioanalyzer.

Sequencing was carried out using blood. This clonotype was obtained from a woman in her fifties or sixties with Graves' hyperthyroidism. The chain uses TRBV30 and TRBJ1-1, with no D gene named confidently. The sequenced DNA: TGTGCCTGGAGTCCAGGGAACACTGAAGCTTTCTTT. Its translation reads: CAWSPGNTEAFF. With the portions outside the CDR3 filled from the reference TRBV30 and TRBJ1-1 genes, the complete variable region becomes SQTIHQWPATLVQPVGSPLSLECTVEGTSNPNLYWYRQAAGRGLQLLFYSVGIGQISSEVPQNLSASRPQDRQFILSSKKLLLSDSGFYLCAWSPGNTEAFFGQGTRLTVV.